This T cell receptor beta chain was sequenced for a study of T cell changes during pregnancy in multiple sclerosis. The CDR3 is made up of 15 amino acids. The germline CDR1 and CDR2 sequences are MGHRA and YSYEKL. Profiled with immunoSEQ multiplex PCR; TCRdb holds only in-frame clones, not every one. The sample lists 50,000 to 65,000 clones, 88% occurring once. To note about this clone: A read error may account for a junction end that differs from germline.

The specimen comprised peripheral blood, sampled in the first trimester of pregnancy. This chain links TRBV4-1 with TRBJ2-1, with 9 bases fitting TRBD2. The receptor comes from a female donor with multiple sclerosis, enrolled in a pregnancy study. The CDR3 sequence is CASSPRVTSGLEEFF. For the CDR3, the DNA is TGCGCCAGCAGCCCCAGGGTGACTAGCGGACTTGAGGAGTTCTTC.